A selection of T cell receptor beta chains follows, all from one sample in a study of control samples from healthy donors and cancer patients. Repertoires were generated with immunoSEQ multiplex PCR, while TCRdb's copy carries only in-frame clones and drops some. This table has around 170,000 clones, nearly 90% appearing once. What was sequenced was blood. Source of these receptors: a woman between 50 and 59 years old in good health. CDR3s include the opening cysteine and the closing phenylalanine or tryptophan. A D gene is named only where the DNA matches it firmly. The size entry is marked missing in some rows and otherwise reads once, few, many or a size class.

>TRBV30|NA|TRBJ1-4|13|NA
TGTGCCTGGAGTTGGGCAGGGAATGAAAAACTGTTTTTT
CAWSWAGNEKLFF
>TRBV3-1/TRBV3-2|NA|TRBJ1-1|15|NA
TGTGCCAGCTCCCGGGGGGGGCAAGTGAACACTGAAGCTTTCTTT
CASSRGGQVNTEAFF
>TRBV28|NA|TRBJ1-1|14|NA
TGTGCCAGCAGTCTGCGCGGGGGTTGGACTGAAGCTTTCTTT
CASSLRGGWTEAFF
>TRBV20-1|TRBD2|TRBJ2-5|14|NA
TGCAGTGCTAGTCGGGCGGGAGGCGTTGAGACCCAGTACTTC
CSASRAGGVETQYF
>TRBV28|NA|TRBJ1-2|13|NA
TGTGCCAGCAGCGAGGGGGATTCTGGCGGCTACACCTTC
CASSEGDSGGYTF
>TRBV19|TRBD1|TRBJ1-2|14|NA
TGTGCCAGTAGCTTTACAGGGGAAGGGTATGGCTACACCTTC
CASSFTGEGYGYTF
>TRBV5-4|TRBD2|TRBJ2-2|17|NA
TGTGCCAGCAGCACGGGACTAGCGGGGGGCCTTGGCGGGGAGCTGTTTTTT
CASSTGLAGGLGGELFF
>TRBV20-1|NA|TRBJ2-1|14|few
TGCAGTGCTAGTTACCCGGGCTCCTACAATGAGCAGTTCTTC
CSASYPGSYNEQFF
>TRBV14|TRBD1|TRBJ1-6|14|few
TGTGCCAGCAGCCCCGGACAGGGTACGACACCCCTCCACTTT
CASSPGQGTTPLHF
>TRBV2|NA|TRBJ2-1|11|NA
TGTGCCAGCAGAATCTACAATGAGCAATTCTTC
CASRIYNEQFF
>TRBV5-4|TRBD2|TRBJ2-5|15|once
TGTGCCAGCAGCCGTAGCGGGAGAGCCAGGGAGACCCAGTACTTC
CASSRSGRARETQYF
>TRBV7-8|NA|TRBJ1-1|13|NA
TGTGCCAGCAGCCAGGGCTCGAGAACTGAAGCTTTCTTT
CASSQGSRTEAFF
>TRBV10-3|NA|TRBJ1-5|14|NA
TGTGCCATCAGTGCAACTGAAGAAGATCAGCCCCAGCATTTT
CAISATEEDQPQHF
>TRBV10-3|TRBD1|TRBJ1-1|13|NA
TGTGCCACGCAGGGGGTTGTGAACACTGAAGCTTTCTTT
CATQGVVNTEAFF
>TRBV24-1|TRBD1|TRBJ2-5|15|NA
TGTGCCACCAGTGATCCGGGACAGGAAGGGGAGACCCAGTACTTC
CATSDPGQEGETQYF
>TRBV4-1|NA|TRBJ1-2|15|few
TGCGCCAGCAGCCCCGAGTTTACCCAGCCCTATGGCTACACCTTC
CASSPEFTQPYGYTF
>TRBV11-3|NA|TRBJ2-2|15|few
TGTGCCAGCAGCTTATTCTCTGGGAACACCGGGGAGCTGTTTTTT
CASSLFSGNTGELFF
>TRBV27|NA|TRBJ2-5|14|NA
TGTGCCAGCAGTTTCGGTGCAGATCAAGAGACCCAGTACTTC
CASSFGADQETQYF
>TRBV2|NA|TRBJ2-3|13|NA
TGTGCCAGCAGGGGGTGGGGAGACGGTACGCAGTATTTT
CASRGWGDGTQYF
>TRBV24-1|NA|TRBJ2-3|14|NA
TGTGCCACCAGTGATCGACGATACACAGATACGCAGTATTTT
CATSDRRYTDTQYF
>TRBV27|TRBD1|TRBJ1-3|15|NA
TGTGCCAGCAGTAACTCGCAGGGGGGTGGAAACACCATATATTTT
CASSNSQGGGNTIYF
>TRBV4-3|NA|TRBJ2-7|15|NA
TGCGCCAGCAGCCAAGACGCCGGGAGTAGCTACGAGCAGTACTTC
CASSQDAGSSYEQYF
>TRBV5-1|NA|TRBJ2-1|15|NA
TGCGCCAGCAGCTTGGCTGGCGGAACCTACAATGAGCAGTTCTTC
CASSLAGGTYNEQFF
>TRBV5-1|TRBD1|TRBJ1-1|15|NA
TGCGCCAGCAGCCCGGACAGGGTCCAGAACACTGAAGCTTTCTTT
CASSPDRVQNTEAFF
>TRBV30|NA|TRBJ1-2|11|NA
TGTGCCTGGGGGGCGGACTATGGCTACACCTTC
CAWGADYGYTF
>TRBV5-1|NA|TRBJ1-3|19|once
TGCGCCAGCAGCTACGCCCCAGAAGGGGTATCTCGTCCGGGAAACACCATATATTTT
CASSYAPEGVSRPGNTIYF
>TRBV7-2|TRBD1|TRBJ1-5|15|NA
TGTGCCAGCAGCTACGGACAGGGCGTTCTTCAGCCCCAGCATTTT
CASSYGQGVLQPQHF
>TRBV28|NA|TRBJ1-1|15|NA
TGTGCCAGCCGCGGGGCCGGGGGTTGGAACACTGAAGCTTTCTTT
CASRGAGGWNTEAFF
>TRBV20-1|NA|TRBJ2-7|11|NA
TGCAGTGGGCGCCGGGGTGGCGAGCAGTACTTC
CSGRRGGEQYF
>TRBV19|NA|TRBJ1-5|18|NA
TGTGCCAGTAGTACACATCTATGTCTCCAGGGTGTCTGTCAGCCCCAGCATTTT
CASSTHLCLQGVCQPQHF
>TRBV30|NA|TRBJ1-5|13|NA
TGTGCCTGGAGTGTGCGGGGGGCACAGCCCCAGCATTTT
CAWSVRGAQPQHF
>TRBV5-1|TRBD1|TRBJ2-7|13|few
TGCGCCAGCAGCACCAGGGGGCTCTACGAGCAGTACTTC
CASSTRGLYEQYF
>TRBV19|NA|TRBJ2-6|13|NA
TGTGCCAGTAGTCCGACAGGGGCCAACGTCCTGACTTTC
CASSPTGANVLTF
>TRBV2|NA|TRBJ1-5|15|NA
TGTGCCAGCAGCCCCTACAGGGTACGGGGTCAGCCCCAGCATTTT
CASSPYRVRGQPQHF
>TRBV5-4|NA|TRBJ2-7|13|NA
TGTGCCAGCAGCTTGGTGGGTAGCTACGAGCAGTACTTC
CASSLVGSYEQYF
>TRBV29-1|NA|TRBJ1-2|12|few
TGCAGCGTTGAGTCCCGCACGAGTGGCTACACCTTC
CSVESRTSGYTF
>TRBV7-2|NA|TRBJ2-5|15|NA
TGTGCCAGCAGCTTAGCCACACTAGTACAAGAGACCCAGTACTTC
CASSLATLVQETQYF
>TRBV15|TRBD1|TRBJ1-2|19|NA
TGTGCCACCAGCAGAGATCGCGGCGGGGGACAGGGGCCTAACTATGGCTACACCTTC
CATSRDRGGGQGPNYGYTF
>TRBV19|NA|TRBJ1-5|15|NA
TGTGCCAGTAGTAAGACGGGGATACTCGGACAGCCCCAGCATTTT
CASSKTGILGQPQHF
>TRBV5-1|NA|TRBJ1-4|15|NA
TGCGCCAGCAGCTGGAAGGGGGTTGATGGTGAAAAACTGTTTTTT
CASSWKGVDGEKLFF
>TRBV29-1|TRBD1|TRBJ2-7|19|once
TGCAGCGTCCCTACCCGGGACAGGGGGTCCTACGAGCAGTACTACGAGCAGTACTTC
CSVPTRDRGSYEQYYEQYF
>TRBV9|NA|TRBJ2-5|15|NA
TGTGCCAGCAGCCGTAGTGGTAACTCGCAAGAGACCCAGTACTTC
CASSRSGNSQETQYF
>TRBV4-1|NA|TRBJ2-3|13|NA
TGCGCCAGCAGCCATGCCCCGTCAGATACGCAGTATTTT
CASSHAPSDTQYF
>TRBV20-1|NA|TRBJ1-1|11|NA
TGCAGTGCTAGTGCTAACCTCGGAGCTTTCTTT
CSASANLGAFF
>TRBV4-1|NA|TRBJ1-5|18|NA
TGCGCCAGCAGCCAAAATCAACAGGACATGCTTAGCAATCAGCCCCAGCATTTT
CASSQNQQDMLSNQPQHF
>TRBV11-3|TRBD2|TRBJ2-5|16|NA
TGTGCCAGCAGCTCCCCTGGGACTAGCGGAGGGGAGACCCAGTACTTC
CASSSPGTSGGETQYF
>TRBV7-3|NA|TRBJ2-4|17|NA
TGTGCCAGCAGCAGAATCCGCACGGGACACCTCCGGGACATTCAGTACTTC
CASSRIRTGHLRDIQYF
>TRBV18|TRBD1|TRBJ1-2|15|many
TGTGCCAGCTCACCAAAACAGGGGCTCACCTATGGCTACACCTTC
CASSPKQGLTYGYTF
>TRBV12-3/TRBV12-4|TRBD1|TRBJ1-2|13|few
TGTGCCAGCAGTTTGAGGGACAGGGGAAACTCAGCCTTC
CASSLRDRGNSAF
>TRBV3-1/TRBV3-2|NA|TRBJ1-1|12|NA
TGTGCCAGCAGCCAAGTCGGTACTGAAGCTTTCTTT
CASSQVGTEAFF
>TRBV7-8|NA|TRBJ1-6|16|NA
TGTGCCAGCAGCCCGGACCTGGGGGTTTTAAATTCACCCCTCCACTTT
CASSPDLGVLNSPLHF
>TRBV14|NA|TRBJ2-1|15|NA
TGTGCCAGCAGCCAAGACTTCAGGCCCAACAATGAGCAGTTCTTC
CASSQDFRPNNEQFF
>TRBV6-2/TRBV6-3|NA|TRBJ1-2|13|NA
TGTGCCAGCAGTAGGGACCATAACTATGGCTACACCTTC
CASSRDHNYGYTF
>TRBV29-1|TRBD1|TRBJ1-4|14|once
TGCAGCGTGGCTCACAGGGGCGGCCCTGAAAAACTGTTTTTT
CSVAHRGGPEKLFF
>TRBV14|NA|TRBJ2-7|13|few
TGTGCCAGCAGCCAAAACAGGTACTACGAGCAGTACTTC
CASSQNRYYEQYF